Following are 29 T cell receptor beta chains from one sample sequenced in a study of blood T cell repertoires in COVID-19 (TCRdb year 2020). Libraries were made using the immunoSEQ multiplex PCR assay. Entries here come from immuneACCESS through TCRdb and include only in-frame sequences with V and J called. Some clones fail to appear in such tables; in the studies checked, an unresolved V gene covers under half of the shortfall, and the cause of the remainder is unknown. For this sample the table gives 250,000 to 350,000 clones, of which 75% to 90% were detected only once. The ten largest clones add up to about 12% of the sample. The specimen sequenced was peripheral blood. The receptor source for this set is a woman aged 70-85 years with COVID-19, enrolled during active disease.

The V gene is TRBV2, the J gene TRBJ1-2; 7 positions agree with TRBD1. This CDR3 comprises 12 residues. Germline V gene sequence: CDR1 SNHLY, CDR2 FYNNEI. V trimming: 5 bases; J trimming: 8 bases; junction bases outside the gene matches: 5. The CDR3 nucleotides are TGTGCCAGCAGTTACAGGGGAGGCGGCTACACCTTC. Its protein product is CASSYRGGGYTF.

The chain recombines TRBV24-1 with TRBJ1-5, with 8 bases fitting TRBD1. The CDR3 has 15 amino acids. J gave up 2 bases and V 4 bases, and 3 bases lay outside the gene matches. Germline V CDR1 and CDR2: KGHDR, SFDVKD. The CDR3 bases are TGTGCCACCAGTGACCCGGGACAGGGCAATCAGCCCCAGCATTTT. Residues: CATSDPGQGNQPQHF.

The chain recombines TRBV2 with TRBJ2-2; possibly TRBD2 for D (6 bases). Germline V gives CDR1 SNHLY, CDR2 FYNNEI. CDR3 length: 15 residues. V was trimmed by 8 bases and J by 4 bases, leaving 17 bases between them. CDR3 sequence (DNA): TGTGCCAGCCATTTTGGGGGGAGAGGCACCGGGGAGCTGTTTTTT. This encodes CASHFGGRGTGELFF.

This clone was seen only a few times. V usage is TRBV5-4 and J usage is TRBJ2-7; the match to TRBD2 covers 10 bases. V dropped 4 bases and J dropped 6; count of bases not matched to a gene: 7. Germline CDR1 is SGHNT and CDR2 is YYREEE (reference sequence). CDR3 length: 14 amino acids. In DNA, the CDR3 is TGTGCCAGCAGCACAAGCGGGGGGGCCGGCGAGCAGTACTTC. Translation: CASSTSGGAGEQYF. Using reference TRBV5-4 and TRBJ2-7 for the parts outside the CDR3, the full variable domain is ETGVTQSPTHLIKTRGQQVTLRCSSQSGHNTVSWYQQALGQGPQFIFQYYREEENGRGNFPPRFSGLQFPNYSSELNVNALELDDSALYLCASSTSGGAGEQYFGPGTRLTVT.

CDR3 in amino acids: CASSSGLAGPQETQYF. CDR3 DNA sequence: TGTGCCAGCAGCTCCGGACTAGCGGGGCCCCAAGAGACCCAGTACTTC. The V and J genes are TRBV5-4 and TRBJ2-5; 12 bases fit TRBD2. This CDR3 spans 16 amino acids. Looked up from germline, CDR1 is SGHNT and CDR2 is YYREEE (reference sequence). V shed 3 bases, J shed 1 base, and the junction held 4 bases outside the gene matches.

V usage is TRBV12-3 or TRBV12-4 and J usage is TRBJ1-1, with 7 nucleotides matching TRBD1. CDR3 length: 13 residues. The junction had 10 bases not matched to a gene; V was cut back by 10 bases and J by 5 bases. The CDR3 DNA sequence: TGTGCCACCCTTACCAGGGGGAGGACTGAAGCTTTCTTT. Its translation: CATLTRGRTEAFF.

This clone was observed once. CDR3 sequence reads: CASTLTGDTEAFF. CDR3 in DNA: TGCGCCAGCACCCTGACAGGGGACACTGAAGCTTTCTTT. The chain employs TRBV5-1 and TRBJ1-1, with TRBD1 identical over 8 bases. With 6 bases clipped from V and 3 bases from J, the junction kept 4 bases outside the gene matches. This CDR3 spans 13 amino acids. CDR1 is SGHRS, CDR2 YFSETQ, per germline.

This chain joins TRBV6-5 and TRBJ2-7; the D is unclear. CDR3 size: 11 residues. Germline CDR1 MNHEY, CDR2 SVGAGI. V was trimmed by 8 bases and J by 2 bases, leaving 7 bases between them. The CDR3 spells CASRSTYEQYF. The CDR3 region has the DNA TGTGCCAGCCGATCTACCTACGAGCAGTACTTC.

The chain joins TRBV5-1 to TRBJ1-1; TRBD1 aligns across 9 bases. Losses at the gene ends were 0 bases for V and 4 bases for J; bases not matched to a gene: 10. CDR3 length equals 17 residues. CDR1 SGHRS and CDR2 YFSETQ come from the germline V gene. The DNA for the CDR3 is TGCGCCAGCAGCTTGGCCGGGACAGGGATCGGTACCACTGAAGCTTTCTTT. Residues: CASSLAGTGIGTTEAFF.

The V call is TRBV18, the J call TRBJ1-3; D perhaps matches TRBD1 (6 bases). The V end was cut by 6 bases, the J end by 0 bases, with 15 bases between. Germline values: CDR1 KGHSH, CDR2 LQKENI. The CDR3 is made up of 16 amino acids. The CDR3 region is CASSTTGPSSGNTIYF. For the CDR3, the DNA is TGTGCCAGCTCGACGACAGGTCCCTCCTCTGGAAACACCATATATTTT.

Only one count was recorded for this clone. The V gene is TRBV9, the J gene TRBJ2-3; a possible D gene is TRBD1 (6 bases). The CDR3 is 14 amino acids. Germline V CDR1 and CDR2: SGDLS, YYNGEE. Trimming shortened V by 0 bases and J by 3 bases, and 8 bases separated the two germline ends. The CDR3 region has the DNA TGTGCCAGCAGCGTAGCAGGGACAACAGATACGCAGTATTTT. This codes for CASSVAGTTDTQYF. The variable domain in full, completed from reference TRBV9 and TRBJ2-3, reads DSGVTQTPKHLITATGQRVTLRCSPRSGDLSVYWYQQSLDQGLQFLIQYYNGEERAKGNILERFSAQQFPDLHSELNLSSLELGDSALYFCASSVAGTTDTQYFGPGTRLTVL.

This sequence joins TRBV5-5 and TRBJ1-2; the match to TRBD1 covers 10 bases. The CDR3 runs to 14 residues. Germline trimming cut 4 bases from V and 8 bases from J; bases unmatched to any gene: 8. The germline gives CDR1 SGHKS, CDR2 YYEKEE (reference sequence). In DNA, the CDR3 is TGTGCCAGCAGCCGTACCACGGGACAGGGGGGCTACACCTTC. Residues: CASSRTTGQGGYTF.

This clone was counted a few times. V and J are TRBV2 and TRBJ1-2; 7 nucleotides match TRBD1. Germline-derived CDR1 and CDR2 are SNHLY and FYNNEI. J lost 8 bases, V lost 6 bases, and 6 bases had no gene match. This CDR3 spans 12 amino acids. In DNA, the CDR3 is TGTGCCAGCAGAGAGGGGGCGCGAGGCTACACCTTC. Translated, it gives CASREGARGYTF.

The V and J genes are TRBV19 and TRBJ1-1, with TRBD1 as a possible D gene (6 bases). This CDR3 is 13 amino acids long. V lost 5 bases and J 1 base, leaving 8 bases between the germline ends. Germline-derived CDR1 and CDR2 are LNHDA and SQIVND (reference sequence). CDR3 region: CASSGQSNTEAFF. The CDR3 DNA follows: TGTGCCAGTAGTGGACAGTCGAACACTGAAGCTTTCTTT. The variable domain in full, completed from reference TRBV19 and TRBJ1-1, reads DGGITQSPKYLFRKEGQNVTLSCEQNLNHDAMYWYRQDPGQGLRLIYYSQIVNDFQKGDIAEGYSVSREKKESFPLTVTSAQKNPTAFYLCASSGQSNTEAFFGQGTRLTVV.

This rearrangement joins TRBV10-1 to TRBJ2-1; 7 bases are shared with TRBD2. This CDR3 is 15 amino acids long. With V trimmed by 3 bases and J by 0 bases, 2 bases remained unmatched. Looked up from germline, CDR1 is WNHNN and CDR2 is SYGVQD (reference sequence). CDR3 in DNA: TGCGCCAGCAGTGAAGCGGGGCCCTCCTACAATGAGCAGTTCTTC. Translated: CASSEAGPSYNEQFF.

The chain couples TRBV2 to TRBJ2-5, with TRBD2 identical over 8 bases. There are 16 residues in the CDR3. With 6 bases clipped from V and 4 bases from J, the junction kept 13 bases outside the gene matches. CDR1 is SNHLY and CDR2 is FYNNEI in the germline V gene. The CDR3 loop reads CASSHSGLEEPETQYF. The CDR3, as DNA: TGTGCCAGCAGCCACTCGGGACTAGAAGAGCCAGAGACCCAGTACTTC.

This chain joins TRBV2 and TRBJ1-5; D remains unclear. This CDR3 contains 14 residues. CDR1 SNHLY and CDR2 FYNNEI come from the germline V gene. With 7 bases removed from V and 1 base from J, the gap between germline ends came to 11 bases. The DNA of the CDR3 is TGTGCCAGCAATACCGACACCAGCAATCAGCCCCAGCATTTT. Translated, it gives CASNTDTSNQPQHF.

The genes are TRBV4-1 and TRBJ1-2, with TRBD1 identical over 9 bases. CDR1 and CDR2 (germline): MGHRA, YSYEKL. CDR3 length equals 13 residues. Unmatched junction bases numbered 5, after V lost 0 bases and J lost 12 bases. The CDR3 loop reads CASSQEGDRADTF. The CDR3 coding sequence is TGCGCCAGCAGCCAAGAGGGGGACAGGGCAGACACCTTC.

The chain combines TRBV19 with TRBJ1-3, with 9 nucleotides matching TRBD1. Trimming took 9 bases from V and 2 from J; bases not matched to a gene: 5. Germline CDR1 reads LNHDA; CDR2 reads SQIVND (reference sequence). The CDR3 length is 14 residues. This chain's CDR3 is CASSWDRAGNTIYF. The CDR3 region has the DNA TGTGCCAGCTCTTGGGACAGGGCTGGAAACACCATATATTTT.

The chain links TRBV29-1 to TRBJ1-1; no reliable D call. The CDR3 consists of 12 residues. V lost 4 bases to trimming and J lost 1 base, with 7 bases between them. In germline, CDR1 is SQVTM, CDR2 ANQGSEA. The CDR3 bases are TGCAGCGTTGGATCCGGGAACACTGAAGCTTTCTTT. Its translation is CSVGSGNTEAFF.

The chain is built from TRBV15 and TRBJ2-2; D not certain. From germline, CDR1 is LNHNV and CDR2 YYDKDF (reference sequence). Trimming removed 1 base at V and 13 bases at J, with 10 bases between. The CDR3 loop spans 12 amino acids. CDR3 sequence (DNA): TGTGCCACCAGCAGAGTTCCAGGATGGCTGTTTTTT. This sequence encodes CATSRVPGWLFF.

The rearrangement joins TRBV27 to TRBJ2-7; D perhaps matches TRBD1 (5 bases). This CDR3 comprises 12 residues. Per the germline V gene, CDR1 is MNHEY and CDR2 is SMNVEV (reference sequence). Trimming left V 2 bases short and J 13 bases short, with 15 bases between. The CDR3 is CASSLRDSPVYF. As DNA, the CDR3 is TGTGCCAGCAGTTTAAGAGACAGCCCAGTATACTTC.

The gene calls are TRBV27 and TRBJ2-1, with 8 positions matching TRBD1. The CDR3 contains 13 residues. The germline gives CDR1 MNHEY, CDR2 SMNVEV (reference sequence). V lost 9 bases to trimming and J lost 10 bases; unmatched junction nucleotides: 11. CDR3 in amino acids: CASSGTGLGEQFF. CDR3 bases: TGTGCCAGTTCCGGGACAGGTTTAGGGGAGCAGTTCTTC.

This clone was recorded only once. V is TRBV5-1 and J is TRBJ2-1; 12 bases agree with TRBD2. Germline V gene data show CDR1 as SGHRS and CDR2 as YFSETQ. The ends lost 0 bases at V and 0 bases at J; junction bases unmatched: 7. The CDR3 consists of 19 residues. CDR3 residues: CASSLGLAGARSSYNEQFF. In nucleotides, the CDR3 is TGCGCCAGCAGCTTGGGACTAGCGGGGGCTCGGAGCTCCTACAATGAGCAGTTCTTC.

V usage is TRBV15 and J usage is TRBJ1-1, with 11 bases fitting TRBD1. Germline assignment: CDR1 LNHNV and CDR2 YYDKDF (reference sequence). The V and J ends lost 5 bases and 7 bases, in that order; junction bases with no gene match: 9. CDR3 length equals 15 residues. CDR3 loop: CATSGGTGGRGEAFF. The CDR3 bases are TGTGCCACCAGCGGAGGGACAGGGGGTCGTGGTGAAGCTTTCTTT.

The rearrangement links TRBV5-6 to TRBJ1-2; 7 bases map to TRBD1. Unmatched junction bases numbered 9, after V lost 3 bases and J lost 4 bases. The CDR3 covers 15 residues. CDR1 is SGHDT, CDR2 YYEEEE, per germline. CDR3 residues: CASSSTGELIYGYTF. CDR3 nucleotide sequence: TGTGCCAGCAGCTCCACAGGGGAACTGATCTATGGCTACACCTTC.

The chain recombines TRBV9 with TRBJ2-1; 9 bases are a match to TRBD2. This CDR3 is 14 amino acids long. CDR1 and CDR2 (germline): SGDLS, YYNGEE. J was trimmed by 6 bases and V by 2 bases; bases with no gene match: 3. The CDR3 sequence is CASSVSGGINEQFF. CDR3 in DNA: TGTGCCAGCAGCGTTAGCGGGGGTATCAATGAGCAGTTCTTC.

The chain couples TRBV19 to TRBJ1-5; 8 bases map to TRBD1. Germline trimming cut 4 bases from V and 1 base from J; bases unmatched to any gene: 6. The CDR3 has 16 amino acids. Germline V gene sequence: CDR1 LNHDA, CDR2 SQIVND (reference sequence). In nucleotides, the CDR3 is TGTGCCAGTAGTAAGACAGGGGAGGCGAGCAATCAGCCCCAGCATTTT. Protein product: CASSKTGEASNQPQHF.

V and J are TRBV28 and TRBJ1-1; the D gene is possibly TRBD1 (5 bases). The CDR3 has 12 residues. Trimming shortened V by 7 bases and J by 5 bases, and 11 bases separated the two germline ends. From germline, CDR1 is MDHEN and CDR2 SYDVKM. The CDR3 nucleotides are TGTGCCAGCAACGTCCGGGGGACTGAAGCTTTCTTT. Translating it yields CASNVRGTEAFF.